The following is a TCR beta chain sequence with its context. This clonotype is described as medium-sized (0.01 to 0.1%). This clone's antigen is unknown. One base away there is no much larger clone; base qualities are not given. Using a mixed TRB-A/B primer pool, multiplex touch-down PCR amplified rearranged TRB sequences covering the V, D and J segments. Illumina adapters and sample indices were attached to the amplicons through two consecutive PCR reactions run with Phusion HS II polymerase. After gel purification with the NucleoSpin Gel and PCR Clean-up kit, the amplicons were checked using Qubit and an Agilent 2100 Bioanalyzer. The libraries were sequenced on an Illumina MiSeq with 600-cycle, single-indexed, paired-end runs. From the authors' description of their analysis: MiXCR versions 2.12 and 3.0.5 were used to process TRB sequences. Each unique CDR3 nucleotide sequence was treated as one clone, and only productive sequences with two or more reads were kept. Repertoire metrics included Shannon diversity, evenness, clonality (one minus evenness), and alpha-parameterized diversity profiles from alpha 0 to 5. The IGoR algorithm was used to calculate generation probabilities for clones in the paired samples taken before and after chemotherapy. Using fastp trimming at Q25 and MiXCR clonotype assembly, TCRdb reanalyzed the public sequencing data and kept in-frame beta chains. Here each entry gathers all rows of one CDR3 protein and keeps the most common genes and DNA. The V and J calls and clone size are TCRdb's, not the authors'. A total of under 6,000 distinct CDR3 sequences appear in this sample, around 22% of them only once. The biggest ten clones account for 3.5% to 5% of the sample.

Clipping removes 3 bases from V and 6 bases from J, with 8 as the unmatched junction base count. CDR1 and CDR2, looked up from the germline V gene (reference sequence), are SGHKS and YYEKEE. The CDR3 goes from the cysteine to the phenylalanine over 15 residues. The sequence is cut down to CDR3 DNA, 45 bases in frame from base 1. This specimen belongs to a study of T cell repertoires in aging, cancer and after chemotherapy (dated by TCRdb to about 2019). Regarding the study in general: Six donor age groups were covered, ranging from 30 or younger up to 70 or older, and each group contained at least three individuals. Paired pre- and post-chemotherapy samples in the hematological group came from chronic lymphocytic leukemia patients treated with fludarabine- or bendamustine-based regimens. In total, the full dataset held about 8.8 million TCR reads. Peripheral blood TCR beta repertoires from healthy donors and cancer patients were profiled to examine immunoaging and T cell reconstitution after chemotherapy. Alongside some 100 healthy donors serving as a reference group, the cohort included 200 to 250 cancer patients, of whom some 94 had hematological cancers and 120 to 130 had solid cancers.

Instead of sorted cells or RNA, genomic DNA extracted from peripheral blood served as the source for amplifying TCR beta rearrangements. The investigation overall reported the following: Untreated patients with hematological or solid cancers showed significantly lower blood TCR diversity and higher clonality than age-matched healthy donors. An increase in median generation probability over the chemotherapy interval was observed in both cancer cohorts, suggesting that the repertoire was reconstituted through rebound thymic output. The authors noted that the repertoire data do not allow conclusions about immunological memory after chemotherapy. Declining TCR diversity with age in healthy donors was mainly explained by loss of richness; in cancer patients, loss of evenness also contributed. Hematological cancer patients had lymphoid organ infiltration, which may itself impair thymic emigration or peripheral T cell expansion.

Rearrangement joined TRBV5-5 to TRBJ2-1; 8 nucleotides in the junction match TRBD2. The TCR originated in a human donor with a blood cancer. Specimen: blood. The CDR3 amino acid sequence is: CASSSWTSIRNEQFF. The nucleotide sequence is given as TGTGCCAGCAGCTCCTGGACTAGCATTCGCAATGAGCAGTTCTTC.